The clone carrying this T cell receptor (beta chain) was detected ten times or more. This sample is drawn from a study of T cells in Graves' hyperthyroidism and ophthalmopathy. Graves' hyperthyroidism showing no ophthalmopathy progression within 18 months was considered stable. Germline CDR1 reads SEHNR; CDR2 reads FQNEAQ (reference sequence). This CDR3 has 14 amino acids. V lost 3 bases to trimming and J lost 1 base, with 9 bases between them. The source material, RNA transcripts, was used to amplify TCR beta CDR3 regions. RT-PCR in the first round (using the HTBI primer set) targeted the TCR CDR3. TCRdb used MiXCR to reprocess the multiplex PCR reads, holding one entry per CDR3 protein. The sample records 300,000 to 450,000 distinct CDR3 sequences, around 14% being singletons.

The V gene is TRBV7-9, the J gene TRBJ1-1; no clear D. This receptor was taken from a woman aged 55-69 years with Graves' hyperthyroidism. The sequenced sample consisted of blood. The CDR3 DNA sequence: TGTGCCAGCAGCTTGGTAGGGCCGAACACTGAAGCTTTCTTT. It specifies CASSLVGPNTEAFF.